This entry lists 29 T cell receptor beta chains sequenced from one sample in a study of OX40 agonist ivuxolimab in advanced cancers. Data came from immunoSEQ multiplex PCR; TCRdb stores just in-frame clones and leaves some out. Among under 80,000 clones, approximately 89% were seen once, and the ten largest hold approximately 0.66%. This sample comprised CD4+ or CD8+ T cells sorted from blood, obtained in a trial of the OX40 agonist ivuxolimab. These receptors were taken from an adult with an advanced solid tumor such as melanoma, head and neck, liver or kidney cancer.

The CDR3 DNA is TGTGCCAGCAGCTTAAGGACAGGGGGGCATGAAAAACTGTTTTTT. Protein: CASSLRTGGHEKLFF. The chain is built from TRBV5-8 and TRBJ1-4; 10 bases agree with TRBD1. The CDR3 runs 15 residues. V was clipped by 2 bases and J by 6 bases; unmatched bases: 4. Germline CDR1 SGHTS, CDR2 YDEGEE.

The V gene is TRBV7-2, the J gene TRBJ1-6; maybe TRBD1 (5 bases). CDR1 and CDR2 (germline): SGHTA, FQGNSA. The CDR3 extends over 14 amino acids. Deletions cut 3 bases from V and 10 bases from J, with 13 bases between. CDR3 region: CASSLIRAESPLHF. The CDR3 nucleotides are TGTGCCAGCAGCTTGATCAGGGCGGAATCACCCCTCCACTTT. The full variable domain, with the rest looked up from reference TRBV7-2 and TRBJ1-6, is GAGVSQSPSNKVTEKGKDVELRCDPISGHTALYWYRQSLGQGLEFLIYFQGNSAPDKSGLPSDRFSAERTGGSVSTLTIQRTQQEDSAVYLCASSLIRAESPLHFGNGTRLTVT.

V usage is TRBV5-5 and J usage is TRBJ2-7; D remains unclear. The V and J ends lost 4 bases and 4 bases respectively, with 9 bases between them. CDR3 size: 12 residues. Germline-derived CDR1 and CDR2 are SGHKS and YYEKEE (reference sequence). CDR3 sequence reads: CASSPLWYEQYF. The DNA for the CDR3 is TGTGCCAGCAGCCCCCTTTGGTACGAGCAGTACTTC.

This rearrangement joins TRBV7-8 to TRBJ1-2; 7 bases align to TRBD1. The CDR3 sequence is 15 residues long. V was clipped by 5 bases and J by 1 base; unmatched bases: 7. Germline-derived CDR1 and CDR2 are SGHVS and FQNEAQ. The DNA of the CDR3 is TGTGCCAGCAGCAACCCGGCAGGGGGTAACTATGGCTACACCTTC. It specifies CASSNPAGGNYGYTF. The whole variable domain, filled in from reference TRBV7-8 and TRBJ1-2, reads GAGVSQSPRYKVAKRGQDVALRCDPISGHVSLFWYQQALGQGPEFLTYFQNEAQLDKSGLPSDRFFAERPEGSVSTLKIQRTQQEDSAVYLCASSNPAGGNYGYTFGSGTRLTVV.

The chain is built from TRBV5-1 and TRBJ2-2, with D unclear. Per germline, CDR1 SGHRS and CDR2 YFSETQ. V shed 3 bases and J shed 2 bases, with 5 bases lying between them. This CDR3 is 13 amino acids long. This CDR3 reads CASSWGNTGELFF. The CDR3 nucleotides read TGCGCCAGCAGCTGGGGAAACACCGGGGAGCTGTTTTTT. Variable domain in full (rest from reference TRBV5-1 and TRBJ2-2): KAGVTQTPRYLIKTRGQQVTLSCSPISGHRSVSWYQQTPGQGLQFLFEYFSETQRNKGNFPGRFSGRQFSNSRSEMNVSTLELGDSALYLCASSWGNTGELFFGEGSRLTVL.

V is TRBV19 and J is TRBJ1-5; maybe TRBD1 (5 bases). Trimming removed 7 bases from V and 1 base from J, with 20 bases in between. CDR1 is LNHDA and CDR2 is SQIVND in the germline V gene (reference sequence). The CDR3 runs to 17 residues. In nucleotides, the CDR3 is TGTGCCAGTACAACGACGGACCGGGGGGGAAGCAATCAGCCCCAGCATTTT. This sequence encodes CASTTTDRGGSNQPQHF.

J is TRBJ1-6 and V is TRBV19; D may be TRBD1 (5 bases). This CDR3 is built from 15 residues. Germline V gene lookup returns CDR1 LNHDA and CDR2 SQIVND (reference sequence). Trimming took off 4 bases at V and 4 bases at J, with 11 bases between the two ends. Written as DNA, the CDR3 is TGTGCCAGTAGTACGTCGGGGCAGTATAATTCACCCCTCCACTTT. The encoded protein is CASSTSGQYNSPLHF.

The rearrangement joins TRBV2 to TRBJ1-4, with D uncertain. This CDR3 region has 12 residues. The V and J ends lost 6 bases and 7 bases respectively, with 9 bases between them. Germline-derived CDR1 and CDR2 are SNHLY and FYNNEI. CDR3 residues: CASRLGREKLFF. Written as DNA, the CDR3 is TGTGCCAGCAGATTGGGTCGTGAAAAACTGTTTTTT.

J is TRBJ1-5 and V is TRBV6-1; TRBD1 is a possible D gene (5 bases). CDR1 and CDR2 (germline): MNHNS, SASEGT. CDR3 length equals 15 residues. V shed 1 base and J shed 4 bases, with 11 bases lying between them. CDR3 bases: TGTGCCAGCAGTGAAGGCCAGGGTAGGAATCAGCCCCAGCATTTT. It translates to CASSEGQGRNQPQHF.

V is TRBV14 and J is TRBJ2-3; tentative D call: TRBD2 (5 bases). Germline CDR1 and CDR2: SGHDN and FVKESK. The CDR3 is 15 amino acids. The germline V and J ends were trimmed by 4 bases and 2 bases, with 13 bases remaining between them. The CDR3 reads CASSLASGFTDTQYF. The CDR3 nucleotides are TGTGCCAGCAGCCTAGCGAGCGGCTTCACAGATACGCAGTATTTT.

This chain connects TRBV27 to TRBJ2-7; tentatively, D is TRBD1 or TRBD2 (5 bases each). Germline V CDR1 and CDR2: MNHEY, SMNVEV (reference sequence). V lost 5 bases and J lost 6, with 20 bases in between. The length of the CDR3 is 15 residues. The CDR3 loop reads CASSNSGRVRGEQYF. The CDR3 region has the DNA TGTGCCAGCAGTAACTCAGGGCGGGTTAGGGGCGAGCAGTACTTC.

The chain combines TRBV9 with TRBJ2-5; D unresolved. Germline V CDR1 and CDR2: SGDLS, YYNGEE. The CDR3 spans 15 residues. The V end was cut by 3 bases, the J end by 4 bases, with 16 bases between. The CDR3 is CASSARPRAAETQYF. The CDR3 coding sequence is TGTGCCAGCAGCGCCCGCCCCCGGGCCGCAGAGACCCAGTACTTC.

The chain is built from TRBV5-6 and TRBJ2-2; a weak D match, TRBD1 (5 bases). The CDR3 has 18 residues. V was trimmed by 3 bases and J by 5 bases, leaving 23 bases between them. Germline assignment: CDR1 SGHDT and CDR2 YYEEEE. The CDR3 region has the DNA TGTGCCAGCAGCTCCGTCGGACAAAGGGTATTTGGGACCGGGGAGCTGTTTTTT. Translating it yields CASSSVGQRVFGTGELFF.

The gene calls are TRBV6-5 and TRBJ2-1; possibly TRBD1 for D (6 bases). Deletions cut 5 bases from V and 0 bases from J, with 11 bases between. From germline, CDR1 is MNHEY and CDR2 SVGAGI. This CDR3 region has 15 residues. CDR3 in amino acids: CASSPGVLSYNEQFF. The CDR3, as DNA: TGTGCCAGCAGTCCAGGGGTCCTCTCCTACAATGAGCAGTTCTTC.

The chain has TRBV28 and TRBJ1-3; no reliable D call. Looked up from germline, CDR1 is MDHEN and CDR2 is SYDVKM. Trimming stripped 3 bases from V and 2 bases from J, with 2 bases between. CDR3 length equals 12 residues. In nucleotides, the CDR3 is TGTGCCAGCAGTTTCGCTGGAAACACCATATATTTT. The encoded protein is CASSFAGNTIYF.

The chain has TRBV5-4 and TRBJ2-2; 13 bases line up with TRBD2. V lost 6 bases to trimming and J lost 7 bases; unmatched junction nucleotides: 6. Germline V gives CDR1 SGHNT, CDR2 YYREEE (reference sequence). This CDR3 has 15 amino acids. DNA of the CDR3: TGTGCCAGCACCCTTGGACTAGCGGGAGTCGGGGAGCTGTTTTTT. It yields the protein CASTLGLAGVGELFF.

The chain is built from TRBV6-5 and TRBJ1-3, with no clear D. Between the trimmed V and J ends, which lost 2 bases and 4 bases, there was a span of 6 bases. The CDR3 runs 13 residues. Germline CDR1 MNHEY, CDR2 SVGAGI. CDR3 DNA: TGTGCCAGCAGTTACGAACGGGGAAACACCATATATTTT. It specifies CASSYERGNTIYF.

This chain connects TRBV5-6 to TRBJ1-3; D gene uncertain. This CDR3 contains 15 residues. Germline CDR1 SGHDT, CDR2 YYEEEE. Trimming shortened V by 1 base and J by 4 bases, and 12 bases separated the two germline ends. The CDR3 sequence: CASSLRSFSGNTIYF. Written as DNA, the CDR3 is TGTGCCAGCAGCTTGAGAAGTTTCTCCGGAAACACCATATATTTT.

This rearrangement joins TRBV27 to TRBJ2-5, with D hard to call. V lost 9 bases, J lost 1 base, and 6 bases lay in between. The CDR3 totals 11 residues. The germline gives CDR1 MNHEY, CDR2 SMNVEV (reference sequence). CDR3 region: CARGPQETQYF. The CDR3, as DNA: TGTGCCAGAGGACCCCAAGAGACCCAGTACTTC.

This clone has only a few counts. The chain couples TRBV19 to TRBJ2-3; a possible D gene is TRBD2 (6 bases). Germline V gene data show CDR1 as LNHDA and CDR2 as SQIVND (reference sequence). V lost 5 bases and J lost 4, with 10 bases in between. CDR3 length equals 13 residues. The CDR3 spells CASSPWRADTQYF. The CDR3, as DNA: TGTGCCAGTAGTCCCTGGAGGGCAGATACGCAGTATTTT.

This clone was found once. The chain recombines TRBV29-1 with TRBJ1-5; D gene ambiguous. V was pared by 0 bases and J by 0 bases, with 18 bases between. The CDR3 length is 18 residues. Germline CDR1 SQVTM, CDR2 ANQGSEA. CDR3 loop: CSVEDSYPSLISNQPQHF. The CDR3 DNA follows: TGCAGCGTTGAAGATTCTTATCCCAGTCTAATTAGCAATCAGCCCCAGCATTTT.

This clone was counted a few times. The CDR3 sequence: CASSALEGQGNSPLHF. The CDR3 coding sequence is TGTGCCAGCAGTGCTCTGGAAGGACAGGGTAATTCACCCCTCCACTTT. The V gene is TRBV6-1, the J gene TRBJ1-6, with 8 bases matching TRBD1. V lost 4 bases to trimming and J lost 6 bases; unmatched junction nucleotides: 8. Germline assignment: CDR1 MNHNS and CDR2 SASEGT. The CDR3 length is 16 residues.

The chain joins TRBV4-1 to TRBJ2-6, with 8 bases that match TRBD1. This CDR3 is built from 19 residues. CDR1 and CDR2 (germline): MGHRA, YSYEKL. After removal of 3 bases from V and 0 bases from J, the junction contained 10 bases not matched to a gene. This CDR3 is CASSQVGQGVDSGANVLTF. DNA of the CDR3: TGCGCCAGCAGCCAGGTCGGACAGGGAGTGGACTCTGGGGCCAACGTCCTGACTTTC.

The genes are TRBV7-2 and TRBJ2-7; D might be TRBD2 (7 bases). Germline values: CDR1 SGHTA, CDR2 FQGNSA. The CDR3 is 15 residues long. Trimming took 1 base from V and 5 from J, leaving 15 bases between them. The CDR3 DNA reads TGTGCCAGCAGCTTAGTAGGGGGGGCACGGAACGAGCAGTACTTC. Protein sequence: CASSLVGGARNEQYF.

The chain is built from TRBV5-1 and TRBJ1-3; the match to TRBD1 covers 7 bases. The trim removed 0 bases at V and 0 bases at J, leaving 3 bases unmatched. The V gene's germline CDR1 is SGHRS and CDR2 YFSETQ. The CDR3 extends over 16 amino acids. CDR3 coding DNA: TGCGCCAGCAGCTTGGGGACAGGCAGCTCTGGAAACACCATATATTTT. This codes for CASSLGTGSSGNTIYF.

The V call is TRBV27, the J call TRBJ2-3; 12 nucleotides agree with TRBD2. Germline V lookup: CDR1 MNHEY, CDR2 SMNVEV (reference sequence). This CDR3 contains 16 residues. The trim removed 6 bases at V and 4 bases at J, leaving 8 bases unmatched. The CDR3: CASSRRLAGEADTQYF. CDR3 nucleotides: TGTGCCAGCAGCCGGAGACTAGCGGGAGAGGCAGATACGCAGTATTTT.

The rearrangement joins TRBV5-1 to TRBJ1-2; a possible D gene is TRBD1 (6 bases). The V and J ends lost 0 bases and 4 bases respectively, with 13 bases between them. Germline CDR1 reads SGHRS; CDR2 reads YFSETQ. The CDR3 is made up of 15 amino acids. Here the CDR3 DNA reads TGCGCCAGCAGCTTGGGTACAGGGTGGGGCTATGGCTACACCTTC. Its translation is CASSLGTGWGYGYTF.

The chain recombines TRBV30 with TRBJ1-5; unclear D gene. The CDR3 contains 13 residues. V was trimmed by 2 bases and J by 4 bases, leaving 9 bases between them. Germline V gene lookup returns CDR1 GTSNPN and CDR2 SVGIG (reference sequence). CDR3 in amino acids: CAWSLAGNQPQHF. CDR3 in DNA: TGTGCCTGGAGTCTGGCTGGGAATCAGCCCCAGCATTTT.

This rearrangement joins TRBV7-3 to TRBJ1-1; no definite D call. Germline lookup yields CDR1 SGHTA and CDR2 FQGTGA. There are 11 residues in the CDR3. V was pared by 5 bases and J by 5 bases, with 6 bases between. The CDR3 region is CASSQGTEAFF. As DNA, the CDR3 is TGTGCCAGCAGCCAAGGGACTGAAGCTTTCTTT.